A single sample gave rise to the 24 T cell receptor beta chains below, sequenced in a study of Ad26.COV2.S vaccination and SARS-CoV-2 variants. Treatment indicated: around 19 received Ad26.COV2.S at low or high dose, single or two shots; a few received placebo; per-sample allocation not given. Samples were taken on day 63 after the first vaccine or placebo injection. Produced via immunoSEQ multiplex PCR; TCRdb's table is partial and in-frame only. The table includes about 440,000 clones, around 90% detected once. This material consisted of peripheral blood, taken in a trial of Ad26.COV2.S vaccine versus placebo. The source of these receptors is a person aged 18-65 years who received the Ad26.COV2.S COVID-19 vaccine or a placebo.

This clone has more than one count but fewer than ten. The chain couples TRBV6-1 to TRBJ1-1; D not certain. The CDR3 has 14 residues. V was shortened by 0 bases and J by 7 bases, with 12 bases between the two germline ends. The germline gives CDR1 MNHNS, CDR2 SASEGT. The CDR3 nucleotides read TGTGCCAGCAGTGAAGCGCACGGGAGGTATGAAGCTTTCTTT. Its translation: CASSEAHGRYEAFF.

The chain employs TRBV28 and TRBJ1-4, with D perhaps matching TRBD1 (5 bases). The V gene lost 5 bases and the J gene lost 7 bases, with 14 bases spanning the gap. Germline CDR1 MDHEN, CDR2 SYDVKM. CDR3 length: 14 amino acids. CDR3 amino acids: CASSPPGPGEKLFF. DNA for the CDR3: TGTGCCAGCAGTCCGCCGGGACCGGGTGAAAAACTGTTTTTT.

The chain links TRBV28 to TRBJ1-2, with TRBD1 matching over 7 bases. This CDR3 has 14 residues. The germline V gene encodes CDR1 MDHEN and CDR2 SYDVKM. With V trimmed by 5 bases and J by 5 bases, 8 bases remained unmatched. CDR3 region: CASSRGGTDYGYTF. CDR3 bases: TGTGCCAGCAGTCGGGGGGGGACAGATTATGGCTACACCTTC.

This rearrangement joins TRBV7-3 to TRBJ2-3; D unresolved. The CDR3 is made up of 11 amino acids. Per the germline V gene, CDR1 is SGHTA and CDR2 is FQGTGA. V dropped 5 bases and J dropped 2 bases, with 2 bases sitting between them. The CDR3 nucleotides are TGTGCCAGCAGCAACACAGATACGCAGTATTTT. Amino acids: CASSNTDTQYF.

This chain connects TRBV7-6 to TRBJ2-7, with D perhaps matching TRBD2 (7 bases). Per the germline V gene, CDR1 is SGHVS and CDR2 is FNYEAQ. Trimming stripped 1 base from V and 10 bases from J, with 20 bases between. CDR3 length equals 15 residues. The CDR3 here is CASSLVGGLAGTQYF. CDR3 nucleotides: TGTGCCAGCAGCTTAGTGGGGGGGCTAGCTGGCACACAGTACTTC. Full variable domain (remainder filled in from reference TRBV7-6 and TRBJ2-7): GAGVSQSPRYKVTKRGQDVALRCDPISGHVSLYWYRQALGQGPEFLTYFNYEAQQDKSGLPNDRFSAERPEGSISTLTIQRTEQRDSAMYRCASSLVGGLAGTQYFGPGTRLTVT.

This clone was detected a few times. Here the CDR3 reads CSASNELLSGNTIYF. For the CDR3, the DNA is TGCAGTGCTAGTAATGAGCTACTCTCTGGAAACACCATATATTTT. This chain connects TRBV20-1 to TRBJ1-3; D remains unclear. The CDR3 sequence is 15 residues long. In germline, CDR1 is DFQATT, CDR2 SNEGSKA (reference sequence). Trimming took off 3 bases at V and 0 bases at J, with 12 bases between the two ends.

The chain is built from TRBV6-5 and TRBJ1-2; D not certain. Germline CDR1 and CDR2: MNHEY and SVGAGI. The germline V and J ends were trimmed by 5 bases and 2 bases, with 9 bases remaining between them. This CDR3 comprises 13 residues. CDR3 region: CASSPTGNYGYTF. In nucleotides, the CDR3 is TGTGCCAGCAGTCCGACTGGGAACTATGGCTACACCTTC.

The rearrangement joins TRBV18 to TRBJ1-3; 7 bases are shared with TRBD1. This CDR3 has 16 residues. Germline V gene lookup returns CDR1 KGHSH and CDR2 LQKENI. J lost 4 bases, V lost 2 bases, and 8 bases had no gene match. The DNA of the CDR3 is TGTGCCAGCTCACCATCCACACAGGGGATCGGAAACACCATATATTTT. Translated, it gives CASSPSTQGIGNTIYF.

This clone was observed a single time. This chain uses TRBV3-1 (or the pseudogene TRBV3-2) with TRBJ2-1; TRBD2 aligns across 12 bases. Losses at the gene ends were 0 bases for V and 8 bases for J; bases not matched to a gene: 2. The CDR3 covers 15 residues. CDR1 and CDR2 (germline): LGHDT, YNNKEL (reference sequence). The CDR3 region is CASSQELAGGHEQFF. CDR3 coding DNA: TGTGCCAGCAGCCAAGAACTAGCGGGAGGCCATGAGCAGTTCTTC.

CDR3 loop: CASSLKLATSSYEQYF. In DNA, the CDR3 is TGCGCCAGCAGCTTAAAACTAGCTACGAGCTCCTACGAGCAGTACTTC. V gene TRBV5-1 combines with J gene TRBJ2-7, with D perhaps TRBD2 (6 bases). There are 16 residues in the CDR3. V lost 2 bases, J lost 0 bases, and 15 bases lay in between. Germline lookup yields CDR1 SGHRS and CDR2 YFSETQ.

On this clone itself: Other DNA sequences in the same sample also yield this CDR3. The V call is TRBV9, the J call TRBJ2-3; D is uncertain. V was clipped by 0 bases and J by 6 bases, with 5 bases between them. The CDR3 runs to 12 residues. Germline CDR1 reads SGDLS; CDR2 reads YYNGEE. CDR3: CASSVVGDTQYF. CDR3 in DNA: TGTGCCAGCAGCGTAGTCGGGGATACGCAGTATTTT.

In this sample, this clone turned up once. The chain carries TRBV27 and TRBJ1-6, with D perhaps TRBD1 (6 bases). CDR1 is MNHEY and CDR2 is SMNVEV in the germline V gene (reference sequence). The CDR3 is 16 amino acids. The V and J ends lost 7 bases and 1 base respectively, with 14 bases between them. This CDR3 reads CASTSGGLSYNSPLHF. The CDR3 nucleotides read TGTGCCAGCACCTCCGGGGGGCTATCCTATAATTCACCCCTCCACTTT.

The rearrangement uses TRBV3-1 (or the pseudogene TRBV3-2) and TRBJ2-6; D not certain. Trimming cost V 0 bases and J 0 bases, with 6 bases left between them. The CDR3 has 16 residues. Germline CDR1 LGHDT, CDR2 YNNKEL (reference sequence). CDR3 loop: CASSQDPGSGANVLTF. For the CDR3, the DNA is TGTGCCAGCAGCCAAGATCCGGGCTCTGGGGCCAACGTCCTGACTTTC.

The chain links TRBV28 to TRBJ1-6, with 8 bases fitting TRBD1. CDR3 length equals 17 residues. Germline lookup yields CDR1 MDHEN and CDR2 SYDVKM. The trim removed 4 bases at V and 7 bases at J, leaving 12 bases unmatched. CDR3 protein: CASSSPQDREKNSPLHF. CDR3 DNA sequence: TGTGCCAGCAGTTCTCCTCAGGACAGGGAAAAGAATTCACCCCTCCACTTT.

In nucleotides, the CDR3 is TGTGCCAGCAGTTCCCCAGGGCCTCTCCAGCCCCAGCATTTT. It yields the protein CASSSPGPLQPQHF. The rearrangement uses TRBV27 and TRBJ1-5, with D maybe TRBD1 (5 bases). CDR1 and CDR2 from the germline V gene are MNHEY and SMNVEV (reference sequence). CDR3 size: 14 residues. Trimming cost V 4 bases and J 7 bases, with 14 bases left between them.

The rearrangement joins TRBV28 to TRBJ1-5, with D hard to call. Germline-derived CDR1 and CDR2 are MDHEN and SYDVKM. CDR3 length: 14 residues. The V end lost 3 bases, the J end lost 4 bases, and 10 bases lay between the germline ends. Here the CDR3 reads CASSFRPINQPQHF. CDR3 nucleotides: TGTGCCAGCAGTTTCCGACCGATTAATCAGCCCCAGCATTTT.

J is TRBJ1-2 and V is TRBV6-5; D not certain. The CDR3 extends over 14 amino acids. Trimming stripped 2 bases from V and 4 bases from J, with 11 bases between. The germline V gene has CDR1 MNHEY and CDR2 SVGAGI. Here the CDR3 DNA reads TGTGCCAGCAGTTACAGTGACTCCACCTATGGCTACACCTTC. Encoded protein: CASSYSDSTYGYTF.

The rearrangement uses TRBV6-1 and TRBJ2-5; no clear D gene. V gave up 1 base and J gave up 5 bases, with 5 bases separating them. This CDR3 is 12 amino acids long. Germline V gives CDR1 MNHNS, CDR2 SASEGT. The CDR3: CASSEVGETQYF. As DNA, the CDR3 is TGTGCCAGCAGTGAAGTAGGGGAGACCCAGTACTTC.

Only a few counts were recorded for this clone. V is TRBV7-2 and J is TRBJ2-2; 10 nucleotides line up with TRBD2. Germline V lookup: CDR1 SGHTA, CDR2 FQGNSA. The V segment lost 1 base and the J segment 6 bases; nucleotides outside the gene matches: 2. The CDR3 runs to 15 residues. The CDR3 loop is CASSLVLAGAGELFF. In nucleotides, the CDR3 is TGTGCCAGCAGCTTAGTGCTAGCGGGAGCCGGGGAGCTGTTTTTT.

The V and J genes are TRBV27 and TRBJ1-2; D remains ambiguous. Deletions cut 6 bases from V and 1 base from J, with 12 bases between. The CDR3 spans 14 residues. Germline-derived CDR1 and CDR2 are MNHEY and SMNVEV (reference sequence). As DNA, the CDR3 is TGTGCCAGCAGGTCGTGGGGAGTTAACTATGGCTACACCTTC. Residues: CASRSWGVNYGYTF.

The genes are TRBV19 and TRBJ2-1; 7 bases line up with TRBD2. The CDR3 totals 16 residues. J was trimmed by 7 bases and V by 5 bases; bases with no gene match: 14. Germline CDR1 LNHDA, CDR2 SQIVND (reference sequence). This CDR3 is CASSVTGGLVINEQFF. The CDR3 DNA reads as TGTGCCAGTAGTGTAACAGGAGGACTAGTTATTAATGAGCAGTTCTTC.

This chain links TRBV7-9 with TRBJ2-1; D possibly corresponds to TRBD2 (6 bases). CDR1 SEHNR and CDR2 FQNEAQ come from the germline V gene (reference sequence). Trimming removed 5 bases at V and 3 bases at J, with 14 bases between. The CDR3 consists of 15 residues. The CDR3 loop reads CASSQSGPFYNEQFF. Written as DNA, the CDR3 is TGTGCCAGCAGCCAGAGCGGGCCTTTCTACAATGAGCAGTTCTTC.

V and J are TRBV28 and TRBJ1-2; D call uncertain. Trimming cost V 3 bases and J 4 bases, with 15 bases left between them. The CDR3 totals 15 residues. Germline loops: CDR1 MDHEN, CDR2 SYDVKM. CDR3 nucleotides: TGTGCCAGCAGTTTGGATCTCTCGGGGAGCTATGGCTACACCTTC. Residues: CASSLDLSGSYGYTF.

This clone is a singleton in its sample. The chain couples TRBV5-4 to TRBJ2-6, with 8 bases lining up with TRBD2. Per germline, CDR1 SGHNT and CDR2 YYREEE (reference sequence). V dropped 4 bases and J dropped 2; count of bases not matched to a gene: 5. The CDR3 totals 16 residues. The CDR3 DNA is TGTGCCAGCAGCCTCGGGGGGGGTACTGGGGCCAACGTCCTGACTTTC. It specifies CASSLGGGTGANVLTF. Based on the CDR3 plus reference TRBV5-4 and TRBJ2-6, the full variable domain is ETGVTQSPTHLIKTRGQQVTLRCSSQSGHNTVSWYQQALGQGPQFIFQYYREEENGRGNFPPRFSGLQFPNYSSELNVNALELDDSALYLCASSLGGGTGANVLTFGAGSRLTVL.